This TCR beta chain is drawn from a study of blood T cell repertoires in COVID-19. Overall study: Material from acute and convalescent COVID-19 was sourced from the United States, Italy and Spain. The analysed material was cDNA or gDNA that came from T cells, B-cell-depleted T cells, or PBMCs.

In the study's own analysis: By means of reference gene primer amplification, nucleated cell counts were estimated. The table came from immunoSEQ multiplex PCR; TCRdb's copy has only in-frame clones and leaves some out. That table furnishes V, J and clone size, whereas the DNA furnished D and trimming. Seen here are some 220,000 clones, over 60% observed once, and the top ten hold over 7%. In its sample, this clone was seen once. The sequenced material came from peripheral blood. This TCR came from a woman aged 70-85 years with acute or convalescent COVID-19.

For the CDR3, the DNA is TGTGCCAGCAGTTCGTATGAAGGGGGATTTGGCTACACCTTC. It translates to CASSSYEGGFGYTF. This chain links TRBV6-2 or TRBV6-3 with TRBJ1-2, with D possibly matching TRBD1 (6 bases). Germline V lookup: CDR1 MNHEY, CDR2 SVGEGT. V lost 4 bases and J 7 bases, leaving 16 bases between the germline ends. The CDR3 runs to 14 residues.